This entry lists 26 T cell receptor beta chains sequenced from one sample in a study of STAT5B mutations in CD4+ large granular lymphocyte leukemia. TCRdb's table, derived via immunoSEQ multiplex PCR, lists solely in-frame clones and lacks some. The data hold some 30,000 clones, with approximately 84% observed a single time. Source material: CD4+ T cells from blood buffy coats. These receptors were obtained from a human donor in good health.

This CDR3 is CSVGRPNTEAFF. In DNA form, the CDR3 reads TGCAGCGTGGGACGGCCGAACACTGAAGCTTTCTTT. This chain joins TRBV29-1 and TRBJ1-1; tentatively, D is TRBD1 (5 bases). Germline CDR1 and CDR2: SQVTM and ANQGSEA. V was clipped by 6 bases and J by 1 base, with 9 bases between them. The CDR3 sequence is 12 residues long.

The chain recombines TRBV28 with TRBJ1-1; D gene uncertain. Germline assignment: CDR1 MDHEN and CDR2 SYDVKM. With 4 bases removed from V and 7 bases from J, the gap between germline ends came to 31 bases. CDR3 length equals 19 residues. The CDR3 nucleotides read TGTGCCAGCAGTTCCCTCCTCCGGCCAGGCGATCGGCCCTGGGGTGAAGCTTTCTTT. This codes for CASSSLLRPGDRPWGEAFF.

The rearrangement links TRBV28 to TRBJ2-1; D gene uncertain. CDR1 MDHEN and CDR2 SYDVKM come from the germline V gene. V lost 6 bases, J lost 5 bases, and 17 bases lay in between. The CDR3 sequence is 15 residues long. CDR3 nucleotide sequence: TGTGCCAGCAGCCCAGCCTCAACAGCTAACAATGAGCAGTTCTTC. Translation: CASSPASTANNEQFF.

This clone was recorded a few times. The rearrangement links TRBV28 to TRBJ1-4; D is unclear. The V end lost 5 bases, the J end lost 0 bases, and 13 bases lay between the germline ends. CDR1 and CDR2 (germline): MDHEN, SYDVKM. CDR3 size: 16 residues. The CDR3 region is CASSLPDGATNEKLFF. The CDR3 DNA reads TGTGCCAGCAGTCTTCCGGACGGCGCAACTAATGAAAAACTGTTTTTT. Together with reference TRBV28 and TRBJ1-4, the CDR3 gives the full variable domain: DVKVTQSSRYLVKRTGEKVFLECVQDMDHENMFWYRQDPGLGLRLIYFSYDVKMKEKGDIPEGYSVSREKKERFSLILESASTNQTSMYLCASSLPDGATNEKLFFGSGTQLSVL.

The V call is TRBV6-1, the J call TRBJ2-7; D remains unclear. Germline values: CDR1 MNHNS, CDR2 SASEGT. CDR3 size: 16 residues. The germline V and J ends were trimmed by 2 bases and 3 bases, with 17 bases remaining between them. The CDR3 is CASSELSLNPIYEQYF. The CDR3 region has the DNA TGTGCCAGCAGTGAATTAAGCCTGAACCCGATCTACGAGCAGTACTTC.

This clone has only a few counts. The rearrangement joins TRBV6-6 to TRBJ2-7, with unresolved D. CDR3 length: 14 residues. Trimming removed 5 bases from V and 1 base from J, with 12 bases in between. Germline CDR1 is MNHNY and CDR2 is SVGAGI (reference sequence). The CDR3 sequence is CASSAEPPSYEQYF. The CDR3, as DNA: TGTGCCAGCAGTGCCGAGCCCCCTTCCTACGAGCAGTACTTC.

The rearrangement uses TRBV30 and TRBJ2-7; 7 nucleotides align to TRBD2. Trimming took 2 bases from V and 7 from J; bases not matched to a gene: 2. The germline V gene has CDR1 GTSNPN and CDR2 SVGIG (reference sequence). The CDR3 spans 11 residues. The CDR3 region has the DNA TGTGCCTGGAGTCCCGGGGGGGAGCAGTACTTC. This gives the protein CAWSPGGEQYF.

Only a few counts were recorded for this clone. The chain couples TRBV11-2 to TRBJ1-5, with a possible D match to TRBD1 (6 bases). CDR1 and CDR2 (germline): SGHAT, FQNNGV. V was pared by 0 bases and J by 12 bases, with 15 bases between. This CDR3 comprises 14 residues. The CDR3 protein is CASSLDGTDRNQHF. DNA for the CDR3: TGTGCCAGCAGCTTAGACGGCACAGACAGGAACCAGCATTTT.

V is TRBV6-4 and J is TRBJ2-2; 9 bases map to TRBD1. This CDR3 has 16 residues. V gave up 6 bases and J gave up 0 bases; unmatched junction bases: 5. Germline V CDR1 and CDR2: MRHNA, SNTAGT. The CDR3 region has the DNA TGTGCCAGCAGCGAACAGGGGGCCACGAACACCGGGGAGCTGTTTTTT. It translates to CASSEQGATNTGELFF.

The chain is built from TRBV6-1 and TRBJ1-1, with a tentative D call TRBD1 (5 bases). Germline CDR1 is MNHNS and CDR2 is SASEGT. The CDR3 consists of 15 residues. V gave up 3 bases and J gave up 5 bases, with 16 bases separating them. The CDR3 reads CASSDEGMGLTEAFF. The CDR3 DNA sequence: TGTGCCAGCAGTGACGAGGGTATGGGGCTGACTGAAGCTTTCTTT.

This sequence joins TRBV10-3 and TRBJ2-3; TRBD2 is a possible D gene (5 bases). The CDR3 runs 16 residues. Trimming pared 4 bases from V and 0 bases from J, leaving 14 bases between. Germline assignment: CDR1 ENHRY and CDR2 SYGVKD. Written as DNA, the CDR3 is TGTGCCATCAGTGGGTCGCTGACTACCAGCACAGATACGCAGTATTTT. Protein: CAISGSLTTSTDTQYF.

This chain uses TRBV6-1 with TRBJ1-2, with D hard to call. The germline V gene has CDR1 MNHNS and CDR2 SASEGT. This CDR3 spans 13 amino acids. Trimming cost V 2 bases and J 5 bases, with 9 bases left between them. CDR3 DNA: TGTGCCAGCAGTGAACAGGAGGGATATGGCTACACCTTC. Encoded protein: CASSEQEGYGYTF.

This sequence joins TRBV6-1 and TRBJ1-1; perhaps TRBD1 as D (5 bases). Germline CDR1 is MNHNS and CDR2 is SASEGT. Trimming shortened V by 0 bases and J by 11 bases, and 13 bases separated the two germline ends. This CDR3 is built from 13 residues. CDR3 DNA sequence: TGTGCCAGCAGTGAAGCCGGGGGGGTGGTGGCTTTCTTT. It codes for CASSEAGGVVAFF.

Comment on this clone: A junction boundary mismatches the germline segment, possibly from a read error. The chain joins TRBV30 to TRBJ2-7, with 13 bases matching TRBD2. The CDR3 extends over 13 amino acids. Germline V gene sequence: CDR1 GTSNPN, CDR2 SVGIG (reference sequence). This CDR3 is CAWSGGLAGRRDF. CDR3 coding DNA: TGTGCCTGGAGCGGGGGACTAGCGGGGAGAAGAGACTTC.

The chain combines TRBV5-1 with TRBJ1-2; TRBD1 agrees at 7 bases. The CDR3 covers 15 residues. V shed 3 bases and J 6 bases; nucleotides not matched to a gene: 11. The germline gives CDR1 SGHRS, CDR2 YFSETQ. CDR3 protein: CASSYRQGPGDGYTF. The DNA of the CDR3 is TGCGCCAGCAGCTACAGACAGGGACCGGGAGATGGCTACACCTTC. Full variable domain (rest looked up from reference TRBV5-1 and TRBJ1-2): KAGVTQTPRYLIKTRGQQVTLSCSPISGHRSVSWYQQTPGQGLQFLFEYFSETQRNKGNFPGRFSGRQFSNSRSEMNVSTLELGDSALYLCASSYRQGPGDGYTFGSGTRLTVV.

The chain combines TRBV5-6 with TRBJ1-1; D gene unclear. Germline assignment: CDR1 SGHDT and CDR2 YYEEEE. Trimming pared 0 bases from V and 3 bases from J, leaving 15 bases between. This CDR3 is 16 amino acids long. As DNA, the CDR3 is TGTGCCAGCAGCTTGGCCTGGTTAACACGGGACACTGAAGCTTTCTTT. Its protein product is CASSLAWLTRDTEAFF.

This clone was seen only a few times. The chain carries TRBV11-2 and TRBJ1-6; 8 bases match TRBD1. CDR3 size: 14 residues. V was pared by 5 bases and J by 13 bases, with 10 bases of the junction left unmatched. The germline CDR1 and CDR2 sequences are SGHAT and FQNNGV. The CDR3 coding sequence is TGTGCCAGCAGCAAAGGACAGGGCCATAGCCCCCTCCACTTT. This translates into CASSKGQGHSPLHF.

This chain connects TRBV28 to TRBJ1-4; 7 positions match TRBD1. This CDR3 is 16 amino acids long. CDR1 and CDR2 from the germline V gene are MDHEN and SYDVKM. Trimming cost V 7 bases and J 7 bases; bases outside gene matches: 15. The chain's CDR3 is CASTPGQTTRTEKLFF. The CDR3 DNA reads TGTGCCAGCACTCCGGGACAGACTACCCGGACTGAAAAACTGTTTTTT.

As for this clone: Other DNA sequences of this sample code for an identical CDR3. This chain links TRBV25-1 with TRBJ1-1; no reliable D call. V lost 6 bases, J lost 3 bases, and 17 bases lay in between. CDR3 length equals 15 residues. The germline gives CDR1 MGHDK, CDR2 SYGVNS. CDR3 sequence reads: CASSPPAFQDTEAFF. The CDR3 region has the DNA TGTGCCAGCAGCCCGCCTGCCTTTCAAGACACTGAAGCTTTCTTT.

The chain links TRBV9 to TRBJ2-5; maybe TRBD2 (5 bases). Looked up from germline, CDR1 is SGDLS and CDR2 is YYNGEE. V was trimmed by 6 bases and J by 4 bases, leaving 16 bases between them. The CDR3 length is 14 residues. CDR3 coding DNA: TGTGCCAGCACACTGGGAACTAGAGGAGAGACCCAGTACTTC. This codes for CASTLGTRGETQYF.

V is TRBV7-2 and J is TRBJ1-5; no reliable D call. The CDR3 spans 16 residues. V was shortened by 1 base and J by 3 bases, with 13 bases between the two germline ends. Per the germline V gene, CDR1 is SGHTA and CDR2 is FQGNSA. CDR3 protein: CASSLGGRRANQPQHF. In DNA, the CDR3 is TGTGCCAGCAGCTTAGGAGGCAGGAGGGCCAATCAGCCCCAGCATTTT.

The chain is built from TRBV2 and TRBJ2-3; TRBD2 aligns across 8 bases. The ends lost 6 bases at V and 4 bases at J; junction bases unmatched: 6. Germline CDR1 and CDR2: SNHLY and FYNNEI. This CDR3 comprises 14 residues. The CDR3 region has the DNA TGTGCCAGCAGCTTAGGACTAGCTCCAGATACGCAGTATTTT. As protein: CASSLGLAPDTQYF.

The rearrangement uses TRBV6-1 and TRBJ2-7, with 9 nucleotides matching TRBD1. V was clipped by 4 bases and J by 4 bases; unmatched bases: 5. CDR3 length: 14 residues. Germline lookup yields CDR1 MNHNS and CDR2 SASEGT. The CDR3, as DNA: TGTGCCAGCAGTGGGAACAGGGGGCCATACGAGCAGTACGTC. Amino acid sequence: CASSGNRGPYEQYV.

The count of this clone is one. V usage is TRBV6-5 and J usage is TRBJ2-7; 8 nucleotides match TRBD1. Germline CDR1 MNHEY, CDR2 SVGAGI. The trim removed 5 bases at V and 0 bases at J, leaving 6 bases unmatched. The CDR3 covers 15 residues. The DNA of the CDR3 is TGTGCCAGCAGTGGAACAGGGGGAGTCTCCTACGAGCAGTACTTC. Its protein is CASSGTGGVSYEQYF.

This clone was seen more than once but under ten times. The chain joins TRBV19 to TRBJ1-2, with TRBD1 matching over 7 bases. CDR1 is LNHDA and CDR2 is SQIVND in the germline V gene (reference sequence). V was clipped by 8 bases and J by 7 bases; unmatched bases: 1. The CDR3 loop spans 10 amino acids. CDR3 in amino acids: CASGTAGYTF. DNA of the CDR3: TGTGCCAGTGGGACAGCTGGCTACACCTTC.

The J gene is TRBJ2-1, the V gene TRBV7-9; perhaps TRBD2 as D (6 bases). Per the germline V gene, CDR1 is SEHNR and CDR2 is FQNEAQ (reference sequence). The CDR3 has 16 residues. With 2 bases removed from V and 6 bases from J, the gap between germline ends came to 17 bases. The CDR3, as DNA: TGTGCCAGCAGCTTAACCGGCGGGGATCGGGGCAATGAGCAGTTCTTC. This sequence encodes CASSLTGGDRGNEQFF.